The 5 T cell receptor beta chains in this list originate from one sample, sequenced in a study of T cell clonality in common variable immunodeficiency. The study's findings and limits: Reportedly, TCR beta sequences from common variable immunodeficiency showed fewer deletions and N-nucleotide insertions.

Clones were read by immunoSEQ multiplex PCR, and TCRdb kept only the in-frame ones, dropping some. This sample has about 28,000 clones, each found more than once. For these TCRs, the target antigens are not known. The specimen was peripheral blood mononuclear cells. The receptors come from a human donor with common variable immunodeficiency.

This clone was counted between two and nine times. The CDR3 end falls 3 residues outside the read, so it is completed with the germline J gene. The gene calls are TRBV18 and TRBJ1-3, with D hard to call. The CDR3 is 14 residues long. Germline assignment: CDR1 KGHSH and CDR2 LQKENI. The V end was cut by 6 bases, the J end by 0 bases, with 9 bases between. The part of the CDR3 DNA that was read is TGTGCCAGCTCCGAAACGGGCTCTGGAAACACC. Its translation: CASSETGSGNT. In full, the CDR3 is CASSETGSGNTIYF.

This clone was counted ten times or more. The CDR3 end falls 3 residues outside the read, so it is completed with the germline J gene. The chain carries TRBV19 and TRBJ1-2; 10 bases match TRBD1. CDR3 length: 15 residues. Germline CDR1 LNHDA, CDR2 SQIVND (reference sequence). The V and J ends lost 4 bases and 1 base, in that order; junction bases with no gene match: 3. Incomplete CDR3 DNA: TGTGCCAGTAGTACTGGACAGGGGGTTAACTATGGC. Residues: CASSTGQGVNYG. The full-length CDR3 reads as CASSTGQGVNYGYTF.

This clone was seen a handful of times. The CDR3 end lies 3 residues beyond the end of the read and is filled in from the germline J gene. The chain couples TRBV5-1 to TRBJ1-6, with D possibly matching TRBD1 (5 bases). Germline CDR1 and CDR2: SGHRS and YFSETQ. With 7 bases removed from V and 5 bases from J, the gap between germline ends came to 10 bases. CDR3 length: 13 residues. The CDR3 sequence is CASGQGDNSPLHF. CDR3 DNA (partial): TGCGCCAGCGGCCAGGGAGATAATTCACCC.

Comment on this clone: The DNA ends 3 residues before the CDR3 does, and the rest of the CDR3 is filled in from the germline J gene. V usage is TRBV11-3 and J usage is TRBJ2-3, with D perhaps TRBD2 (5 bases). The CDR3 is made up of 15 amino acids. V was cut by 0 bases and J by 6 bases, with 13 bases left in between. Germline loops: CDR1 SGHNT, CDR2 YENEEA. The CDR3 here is CASSLDPSSGDTQYF. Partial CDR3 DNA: TGTGCCAGCAGCTTAGATCCCAGTTCGGGGGATACG. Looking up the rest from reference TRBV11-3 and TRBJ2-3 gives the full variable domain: EAGVVQSPRYKIIEKKQPVAFWCNPISGHNTLYWYLQNLGQGPELLIRYENEEAVDDSQLPKDRFSAERLKGVDSTLKIQPAELGDSAVYLCASSLDPSSGDTQYFGPGTRLTVL.

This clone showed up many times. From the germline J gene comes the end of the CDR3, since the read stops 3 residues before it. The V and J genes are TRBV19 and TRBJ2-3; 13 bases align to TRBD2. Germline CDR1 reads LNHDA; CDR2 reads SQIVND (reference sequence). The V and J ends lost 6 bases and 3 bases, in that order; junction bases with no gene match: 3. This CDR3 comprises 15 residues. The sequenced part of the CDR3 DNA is TGTGCCAGTAGACCGGGACTAGCGGGGACAGATACG. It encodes CASRPGLAGTDT. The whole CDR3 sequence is CASRPGLAGTDTQYF.